This T cell receptor (beta chain) is drawn from a study of blood T cell repertoires in COVID-19. Study background: Material from acute and convalescent COVID-19 was sourced from the United States, Italy and Spain. Nucleic acid was either cDNA or gDNA, and it came from T cells, B-cell-depleted T cells, or PBMCs.

Details on this clone: Other DNA sequences within the sample encode an identical CDR3.

The V and J ends lost 1 base and 4 bases respectively, with 10 bases between them. CDR1 is SGHDN and CDR2 is FVKESK in the germline V gene. The CDR3 consists of 14 residues. Sequencing used immunoSEQ multiplex PCR; TCRdb keeps in-frame clones, though not all of them. The sample lists roughly 18,000 clones, roughly nine tenths occurring once. Source material: peripheral blood. The origin of this receptor is a human donor in a cohort sampled during active COVID-19. The gene calls are TRBV14 and TRBJ1-2; the D gene is possibly TRBD1 (5 bases). As DNA, the CDR3 is TGTGCCAGCAGCCAAGGACGGGGGATCTATGGCTACACCTTC. Translation: CASSQGRGIYGYTF.